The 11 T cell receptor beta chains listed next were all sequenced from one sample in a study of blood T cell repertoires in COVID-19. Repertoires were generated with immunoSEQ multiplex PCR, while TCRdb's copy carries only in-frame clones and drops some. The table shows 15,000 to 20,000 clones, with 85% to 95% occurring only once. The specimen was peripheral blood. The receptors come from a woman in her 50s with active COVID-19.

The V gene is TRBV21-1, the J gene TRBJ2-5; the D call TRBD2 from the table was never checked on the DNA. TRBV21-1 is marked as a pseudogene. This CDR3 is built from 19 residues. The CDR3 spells CASSKAKPSGRRVGETQYF. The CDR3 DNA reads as TGTGCCAGCAGCAAAGCCAAGCCTAGCGGGAGGAGGGTGGGAGAGACCCAGTACTTC.

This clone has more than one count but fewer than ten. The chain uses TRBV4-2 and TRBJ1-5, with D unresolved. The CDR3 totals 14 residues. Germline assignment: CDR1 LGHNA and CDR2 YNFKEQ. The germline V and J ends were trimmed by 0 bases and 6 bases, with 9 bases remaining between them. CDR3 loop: CASSQEVTGQPQHF. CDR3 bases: TGTGCCAGCAGCCAAGAAGTCACGGGTCAGCCCCAGCATTTT.

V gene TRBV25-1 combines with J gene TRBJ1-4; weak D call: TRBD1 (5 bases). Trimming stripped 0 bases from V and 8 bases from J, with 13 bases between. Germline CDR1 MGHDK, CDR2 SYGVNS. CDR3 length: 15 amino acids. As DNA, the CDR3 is TGTGCCAGCAGTGAATATCAGGGTTTCGGAGAAAAACTGTTTTTT. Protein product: CASSEYQGFGEKLFF.

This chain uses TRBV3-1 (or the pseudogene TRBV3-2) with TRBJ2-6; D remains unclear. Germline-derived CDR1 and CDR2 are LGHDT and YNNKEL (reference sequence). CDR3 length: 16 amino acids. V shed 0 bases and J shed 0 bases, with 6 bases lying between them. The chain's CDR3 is CASSQESGSGANVLTF. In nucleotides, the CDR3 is TGTGCCAGCAGCCAAGAGTCCGGCTCTGGGGCCAACGTCCTGACTTTC.

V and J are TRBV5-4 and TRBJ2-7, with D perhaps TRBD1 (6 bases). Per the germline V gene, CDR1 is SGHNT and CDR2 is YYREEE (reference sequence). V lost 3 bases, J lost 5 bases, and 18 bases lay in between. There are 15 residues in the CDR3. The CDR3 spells CASSSGPFTGNEQYF. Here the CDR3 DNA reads TGTGCCAGCAGCTCTGGCCCCTTTACAGGGAACGAGCAGTACTTC.

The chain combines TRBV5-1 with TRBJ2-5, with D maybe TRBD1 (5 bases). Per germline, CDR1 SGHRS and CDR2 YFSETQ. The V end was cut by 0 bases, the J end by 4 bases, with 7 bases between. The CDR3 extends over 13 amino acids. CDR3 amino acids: CASSLEGAETQYF. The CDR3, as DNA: TGCGCCAGCAGCTTGGAAGGGGCAGAGACCCAGTACTTC.

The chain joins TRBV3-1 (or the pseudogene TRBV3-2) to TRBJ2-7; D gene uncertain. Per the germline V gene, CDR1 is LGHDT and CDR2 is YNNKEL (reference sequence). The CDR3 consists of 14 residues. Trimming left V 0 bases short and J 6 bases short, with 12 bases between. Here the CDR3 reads CASSQDWQVPEQYF. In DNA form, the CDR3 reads TGTGCCAGCAGCCAAGACTGGCAGGTCCCCGAGCAGTACTTC.

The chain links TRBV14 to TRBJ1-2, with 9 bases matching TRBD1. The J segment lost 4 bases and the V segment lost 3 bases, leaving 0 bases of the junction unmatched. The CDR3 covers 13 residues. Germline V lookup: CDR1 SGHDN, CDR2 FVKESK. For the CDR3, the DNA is TGTGCCAGCAGCCAGGGACAGGGCTATGGCTACACCTTC. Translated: CASSQGQGYGYTF. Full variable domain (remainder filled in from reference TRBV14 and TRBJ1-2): EAGVTQFPSHSVIEKGQTVTLRCDPISGHDNLYWYRRVMGKEIKFLLHFVKESKQDESGMPNNRFLAERTGGTYSTLKVQPAELEDSGVYFCASSQGQGYGYTFGSGTRLTVV.

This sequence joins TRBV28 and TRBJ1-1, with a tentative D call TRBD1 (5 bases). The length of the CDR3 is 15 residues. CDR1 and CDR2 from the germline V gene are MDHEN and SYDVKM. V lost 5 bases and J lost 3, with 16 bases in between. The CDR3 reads CASSLETDSHTEAFF. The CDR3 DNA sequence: TGTGCCAGCAGTCTAGAAACCGACAGCCACACTGAAGCTTTCTTT.

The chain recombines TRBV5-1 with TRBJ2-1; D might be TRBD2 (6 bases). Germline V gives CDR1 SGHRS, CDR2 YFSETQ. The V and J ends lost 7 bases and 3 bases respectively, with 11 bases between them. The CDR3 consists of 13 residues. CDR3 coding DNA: TGCGCCAGCGCTAGCGAACTCTACAATGAGCAGTTCTTC. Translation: CASASELYNEQFF.

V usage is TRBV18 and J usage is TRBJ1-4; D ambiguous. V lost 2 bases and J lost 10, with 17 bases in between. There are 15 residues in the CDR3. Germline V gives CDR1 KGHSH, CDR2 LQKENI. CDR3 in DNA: TGTGCCAGCTCACCAACAGTCACCCTCAAGGCAAAACTGTTTTTT. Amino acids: CASSPTVTLKAKLFF.